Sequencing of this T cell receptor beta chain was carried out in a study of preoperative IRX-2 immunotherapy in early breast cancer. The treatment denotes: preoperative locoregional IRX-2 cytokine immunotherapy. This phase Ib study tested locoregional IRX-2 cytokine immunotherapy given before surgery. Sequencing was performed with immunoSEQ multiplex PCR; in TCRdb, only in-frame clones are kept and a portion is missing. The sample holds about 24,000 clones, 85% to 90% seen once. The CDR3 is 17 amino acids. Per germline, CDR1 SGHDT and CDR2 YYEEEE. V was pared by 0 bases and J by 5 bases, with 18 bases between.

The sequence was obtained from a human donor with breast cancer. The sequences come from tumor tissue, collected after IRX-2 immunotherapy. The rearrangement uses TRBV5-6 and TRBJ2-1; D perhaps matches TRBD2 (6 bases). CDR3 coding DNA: TGTGCCAGCAGCTTGGCACGAAGGAGGGGAACCCACAATGAGCAGTTCTTC. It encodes CASSLARRRGTHNEQFF. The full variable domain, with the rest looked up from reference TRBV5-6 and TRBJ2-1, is DAGVTQSPTHLIKTRGQQVTLRCSPKSGHDTVSWYQQALGQGPQFIFQYYEEEERQRGNFPDRFSGHQFPNYSSELNVNALLLGDSALYLCASSLARRRGTHNEQFFGPGTRLTVL.